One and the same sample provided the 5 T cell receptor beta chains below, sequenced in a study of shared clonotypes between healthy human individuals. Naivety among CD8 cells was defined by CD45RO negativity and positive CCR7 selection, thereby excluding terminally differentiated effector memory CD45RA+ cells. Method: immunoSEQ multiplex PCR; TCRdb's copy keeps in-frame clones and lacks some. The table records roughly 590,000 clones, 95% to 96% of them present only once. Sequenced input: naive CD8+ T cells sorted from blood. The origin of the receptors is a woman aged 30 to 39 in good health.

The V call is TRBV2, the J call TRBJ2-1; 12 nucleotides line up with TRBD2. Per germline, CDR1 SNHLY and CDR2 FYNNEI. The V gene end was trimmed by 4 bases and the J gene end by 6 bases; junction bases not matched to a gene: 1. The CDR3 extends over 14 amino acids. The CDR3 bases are TGTGCCAGCAGTGGACTAGCGGGAGTCAATGAGCAGTTCTTC. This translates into CASSGLAGVNEQFF.

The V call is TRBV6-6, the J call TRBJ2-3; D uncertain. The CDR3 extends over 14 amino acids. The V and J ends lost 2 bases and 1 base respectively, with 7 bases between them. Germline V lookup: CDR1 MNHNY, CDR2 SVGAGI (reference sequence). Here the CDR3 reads CASSYTHRTDTQYF. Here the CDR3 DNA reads TGTGCCAGCAGTTACACACATCGCACAGATACGCAGTATTTT.

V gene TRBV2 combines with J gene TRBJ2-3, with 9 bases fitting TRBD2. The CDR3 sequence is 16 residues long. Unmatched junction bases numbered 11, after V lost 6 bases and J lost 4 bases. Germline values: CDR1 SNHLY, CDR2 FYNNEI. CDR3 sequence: CASRSPLAGWPDTQYF. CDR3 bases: TGTGCCAGCAGATCTCCCCTAGCGGGATGGCCAGATACGCAGTATTTT.

Here the CDR3 reads CSVDNVTDTQYF. The CDR3 DNA reads TGCAGCGTTGATAACGTCACAGATACGCAGTATTTT. The gene calls are TRBV29-1 and TRBJ2-3; D unresolved. V shed 3 bases and J shed 2 bases, with 6 bases lying between them. The CDR3 is 12 amino acids. Germline V gene data show CDR1 as SQVTM and CDR2 as ANQGSEA.

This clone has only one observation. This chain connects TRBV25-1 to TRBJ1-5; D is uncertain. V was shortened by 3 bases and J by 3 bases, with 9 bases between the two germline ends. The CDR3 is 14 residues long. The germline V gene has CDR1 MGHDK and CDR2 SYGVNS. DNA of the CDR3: TGTGCCAGCAGTGATTGGTTCAACAATCAGCCCCAGCATTTT. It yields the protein CASSDWFNNQPQHF.